This TCR beta chain was found in a study of cytomegalovirus exposure and HLA in healthy donors. Germline CDR1 is SGHRS and CDR2 is YFSETQ. V lost 5 bases and J 5 bases, leaving 14 bases between the germline ends. CDR3 length: 15 residues. Whole-study results and caveats: Associated with cytomegalovirus, according to the listing, were 150 to 200 TCR beta chains.

A multiplex PCR was run with 60 Vbeta primers and 13 Jbeta primers. The method was immunoSEQ multiplex PCR; TCRdb's version includes in-frame clones alone and lacks a portion of them. Altogether about 170,000 clones are present, approximately 80% being singletons, with the ten largest covering 4.5% to 5.5%. Concerning this clone: Its antigen is still unknown.

Sequenced material: PBMCs. The TCR comes from a woman in her 50s in good health and CMV-seropositive. This rearrangement joins TRBV5-1 to TRBJ1-6; D uncertain. Written as DNA, the CDR3 is TGCGCCAGCAGTCCAGCGGGCTGGGATAATTCACCCCTCCACTTT. Protein: CASSPAGWDNSPLHF.